This passage covers 30 T cell receptor beta chains from one sample sequenced in a study of blood T cell repertoires in COVID-19. TCRdb keeps only in-frame clones here, not all; method: immunoSEQ multiplex PCR. The table has roughly 190,000 clones, 94% seen once; the top ten hold 0.6% to 0.8%. Sequencing input: peripheral blood. All receptors come from a man aged 25 to 45 with COVID-19, enrolled during active disease.

The V call is TRBV30, the J call TRBJ1-5; D is unresolved. Deletions cut 0 bases from V and 7 bases from J, with 13 bases between. Per germline, CDR1 GTSNPN and CDR2 SVGIG (reference sequence). The CDR3 contains 14 residues. The CDR3 DNA reads TGTGCCTGGAGTGTACAGACCTCGTGGCAGCCCCAGCATTTT. Protein product: CAWSVQTSWQPQHF.

V and J are TRBV27 and TRBJ2-7; 7 bases match TRBD1. Unmatched junction bases numbered 9, after V lost 5 bases and J lost 2 bases. Germline-derived CDR1 and CDR2 are MNHEY and SMNVEV (reference sequence). CDR3 length: 15 amino acids. The CDR3 sequence is CASSRLGTAAYEQYF. Written as DNA, the CDR3 is TGTGCCAGCAGTCGACTTGGGACAGCGGCCTACGAGCAGTACTTC.

J is TRBJ2-2 and V is TRBV19, with a possible D match to TRBD1 (6 bases). Deletions cut 3 bases from V and 0 bases from J, with 14 bases between. The CDR3 is made up of 17 amino acids. Per the germline V gene, CDR1 is LNHDA and CDR2 is SQIVND (reference sequence). This chain's CDR3 is CASSILPTGANTGELFF. Here the CDR3 DNA reads TGTGCCAGTAGTATTCTCCCGACAGGAGCGAACACCGGGGAGCTGTTTTTT.

A word on this clone: Other DNA sequences in this sample translate to the same CDR3. CDR3 residues: CASSSGNTEAFF. The CDR3 DNA sequence: TGTGCCAGCAGCTCCGGGAACACTGAAGCTTTCTTT. This chain joins TRBV6-6 and TRBJ1-1, with D unresolved. V was pared by 6 bases and J by 1 base, with 6 bases between. The CDR3 runs 12 residues. Germline CDR1 reads MNHNY; CDR2 reads SVGAGI (reference sequence).

V gene TRBV11-2 combines with J gene TRBJ2-3; 10 bases map to TRBD2. V gave up 3 bases and J gave up 2 bases; unmatched junction bases: 11. Germline lookup yields CDR1 SGHAT and CDR2 FQNNGV. The CDR3 loop spans 18 amino acids. This CDR3 is CASSFISGGEGATDTQYF. In DNA, the CDR3 is TGTGCCAGCAGCTTTATCAGCGGGGGGGAAGGGGCCACAGATACGCAGTATTTT.

The chain has TRBV4-2 and TRBJ2-3, with D tentatively TRBD1 (7 bases). Trimming left V 4 bases short and J 3 bases short, with 17 bases between. From germline, CDR1 is LGHNA and CDR2 YNFKEQ. The CDR3 contains 16 residues. The chain's CDR3 is CASSRYQGGRTDTQYF. The CDR3 nucleotides read TGTGCCAGCAGCCGCTACCAGGGGGGACGGACAGATACGCAGTATTTT.

The CDR3 nucleotides are TGTGCCAGCAGCTTGGATGGGGGGTCTGGGGCCAACGTCCTGACTTTC. Amino acid sequence: CASSLDGGSGANVLTF. This sequence joins TRBV5-4 and TRBJ2-6, with D tentatively TRBD2 (6 bases). Germline V CDR1 and CDR2: SGHNT, YYREEE (reference sequence). The V end was cut by 0 bases, the J end by 1 base, with 8 bases between. The CDR3 runs 16 residues.

This chain's CDR3 is CASSRQENTEAFF. The CDR3 nucleotides are TGTGCCAGCAGCCGACAGGAGAACACTGAAGCTTTCTTT. V is TRBV12-3 or TRBV12-4 and J is TRBJ1-1, with D perhaps TRBD1 (6 bases). Trimming removed 6 bases from V and 1 base from J, with 9 bases in between. This CDR3 has 13 residues.

CDR3 sequence (DNA): TGTGCCAGCCAAACAACAGGGGGCAGCATCAAAAACATTCAGTACTTC. Translating it yields CASQTTGGSIKNIQYF. This chain links TRBV2 with TRBJ2-4, with TRBD1 identical over 9 bases. Germline trimming cut 8 bases from V and 3 bases from J; bases unmatched to any gene: 11. CDR3 length equals 16 residues. Germline CDR1 SNHLY, CDR2 FYNNEI.

This clone has a single count. CDR3 sequence: CASTAPTRTGVRNQPQHF. The DNA for the CDR3 is TGTGCCAGCACCGCCCCCACCCGGACAGGGGTACGCAATCAGCCCCAGCATTTT. V is TRBV11-2 and J is TRBJ1-5, with 9 bases lining up with TRBD1. Germline V gives CDR1 SGHAT, CDR2 FQNNGV. The ends lost 7 bases at V and 2 bases at J; junction bases unmatched: 15. This CDR3 comprises 18 residues.

The chain has TRBV10-1 and TRBJ1-1; D possibly corresponds to TRBD1 (5 bases). The CDR3 totals 14 residues. V was trimmed by 4 bases and J by 3 bases, leaving 12 bases between them. Germline-derived CDR1 and CDR2 are WNHNN and SYGVQD (reference sequence). This CDR3 reads CASSVSGRDTEAFF. CDR3 in DNA: TGCGCCAGCAGTGTATCAGGGAGGGACACTGAAGCTTTCTTT.

This sequence joins TRBV5-1 and TRBJ2-7, with TRBD2 as a possible D gene (5 bases). The V gene's germline CDR1 is SGHRS and CDR2 YFSETQ. V lost 3 bases and J 3 bases, leaving 10 bases between the germline ends. CDR3 size: 13 residues. CDR3 DNA: TGCGCCAGCAGCTCCGGACGGGACTACGAGCAGTACTTC. Protein: CASSSGRDYEQYF.

The chain is built from TRBV3-1 (or the pseudogene TRBV3-2) and TRBJ1-2, with no clear D. Germline V gene sequence: CDR1 LGHDT, CDR2 YNNKEL (reference sequence). CDR3 length: 15 amino acids. V was clipped by 4 bases and J by 4 bases, with 16 bases between them. The chain's CDR3 is CASSLRGARVYGYTF. CDR3 nucleotides: TGTGCCAGCAGCCTAAGAGGCGCCCGGGTCTATGGCTACACCTTC.

The chain couples TRBV9 to TRBJ2-3; D not certain. CDR1 and CDR2 (germline): SGDLS, YYNGEE. The CDR3 covers 14 residues. Trimming took 2 bases from V and 2 from J, leaving 9 bases between them. As DNA, the CDR3 is TGTGCCAGCAGCGTCCCCGGAGCCACAGATACGCAGTATTTT. Residues: CASSVPGATDTQYF.

The rearrangement uses TRBV7-6 and TRBJ1-5, with 9 bases that match TRBD1. This CDR3 has 18 residues. Trimming cost V 2 bases and J 0 bases; bases outside gene matches: 8. CDR1 and CDR2 (germline): SGHVS, FNYEAQ. Here the CDR3 DNA reads TGTGCCAGCAGCTTACTTATGGGGGACAGGGATAGCAATCAGCCCCAGCATTTT. This sequence encodes CASSLLMGDRDSNQPQHF.

The chain couples TRBV15 to TRBJ2-1, with D possibly being TRBD1 (5 bases). Germline assignment: CDR1 LNHNV and CDR2 YYDKDF (reference sequence). The CDR3 is made up of 17 amino acids. The V end lost 0 bases, the J end lost 6 bases, and 18 bases lay between the germline ends. The CDR3 is CATSRDWGSTPGNEQFF. The CDR3 DNA is TGTGCCACCAGCAGAGATTGGGGCAGTACGCCGGGCAATGAGCAGTTCTTC.

The J gene is TRBJ2-2, the V gene TRBV19; no clear D. The CDR3 has 14 residues. Germline V CDR1 and CDR2: LNHDA, SQIVND (reference sequence). With 5 bases removed from V and 0 bases from J, the gap between germline ends came to 7 bases. CDR3 DNA sequence: TGTGCCAGTAGTGGCCACGCGAACACCGGGGAGCTGTTTTTT. Protein sequence: CASSGHANTGELFF.

This chain joins TRBV29-1 and TRBJ1-1; no definite D call. Germline-derived CDR1 and CDR2 are SQVTM and ANQGSEA. Trimming cost V 3 bases and J 0 bases, with 11 bases left between them. The CDR3 is 14 residues long. CDR3 region: CSVDLSGMNTEAFF. CDR3 DNA: TGCAGCGTTGATCTATCCGGGATGAACACTGAAGCTTTCTTT.

The chain joins TRBV9 to TRBJ1-6; D gene uncertain. With 4 bases removed from V and 12 bases from J, the gap between germline ends came to 11 bases. CDR1 SGDLS and CDR2 YYNGEE come from the germline V gene. CDR3 length: 12 residues. CDR3 DNA: TGTGCCAGCAGCCCACCGAACGGACCCCTCCACTTT. Protein product: CASSPPNGPLHF.

V is TRBV2 and J is TRBJ1-2, with 8 bases identical to TRBD1. J was trimmed by 2 bases and V by 3 bases; bases with no gene match: 17. Germline CDR1 SNHLY, CDR2 FYNNEI. The CDR3 totals 19 residues. CDR3 sequence reads: CASSDYIGTGDSKNYGYTF. Written as DNA, the CDR3 is TGTGCCAGCAGTGATTATATAGGGACAGGCGACTCCAAGAACTATGGCTACACCTTC. The full variable domain, in which reference TRBV2 and TRBJ1-2 provide the parts outside the CDR3, is EPEVTQTPSHQVTQMGQEVILRCVPISNHLYFYWYRQILGQKVEFLVSFYNNEISEKSEIFDDQFSVERPDGSNFTLKIRSTKLEDSAMYFCASSDYIGTGDSKNYGYTFGSGTRLTVV.

The chain combines TRBV9 with TRBJ2-3; D is unclear. Germline-derived CDR1 and CDR2 are SGDLS and YYNGEE. The CDR3 sequence is 12 residues long. V was pared by 4 bases and J by 0 bases, with 3 bases between. The CDR3 sequence is CASSLSTDTQYF. CDR3 DNA sequence: TGTGCCAGCAGCTTAAGCACAGATACGCAGTATTTT.

The chain carries TRBV7-6 and TRBJ2-2, with 10 bases aligning to TRBD1. The CDR3 covers 16 residues. The germline CDR1 and CDR2 sequences are SGHVS and FNYEAQ. V gave up 5 bases and J gave up 7 bases; unmatched junction bases: 10. DNA of the CDR3: TGTGCCAGCAGCAGCCGGGACAGGGGACTGAGCGGGGAGCTGTTTTTT. This codes for CASSSRDRGLSGELFF.

The chain uses TRBV19 and TRBJ1-5; D ambiguous. The V and J ends lost 10 bases and 14 bases respectively, with 12 bases between them. Germline CDR1 and CDR2: LNHDA and SQIVND (reference sequence). This CDR3 comprises 9 residues. CDR3 DNA sequence: TGTGCCACCCCCCCCCAGGAGCATTTT. This encodes CATPPQEHF.

The chain employs TRBV6-5 and TRBJ1-2, with D possibly being TRBD1 (5 bases). Trimming took off 2 bases at V and 4 bases at J, with 14 bases between the two ends. Germline-derived CDR1 and CDR2 are MNHEY and SVGAGI. This CDR3 spans 15 amino acids. The CDR3 DNA reads TGTGCCAGCAGTTACCGGGTAGGGGATACCTATGGCTACACCTTC. It translates to CASSYRVGDTYGYTF.

The rearrangement links TRBV7-9 to TRBJ1-6; D may be TRBD1 (5 bases). CDR1 is SEHNR, CDR2 FQNEAQ, per germline (reference sequence). The V and J ends lost 1 base and 9 bases respectively, with 16 bases between them. The CDR3 runs 16 residues. The CDR3, as DNA: TGTGCCAGCAGCTTAGGGTACAGTGGGAGGGGTTCACCCCTCCACTTT. Translated: CASSLGYSGRGSPLHF.

This clone was detected only a few times. The gene calls are TRBV9 and TRBJ1-6, with D maybe TRBD1 (5 bases). The germline V and J ends were trimmed by 4 bases and 7 bases, with 15 bases remaining between them. This CDR3 is built from 15 residues. The germline V gene has CDR1 SGDLS and CDR2 YYNGEE. Here the CDR3 DNA reads TGTGCCAGCAGCCCCCAGGGTCGGACGAATTCACCCCTCCACTTT. Translating it yields CASSPQGRTNSPLHF.

V is TRBV7-6 and J is TRBJ1-3, with D tentatively TRBD1 (6 bases). The V and J ends lost 0 bases and 0 bases respectively, with 12 bases between them. This CDR3 comprises 17 residues. Germline V gene lookup returns CDR1 SGHVS and CDR2 FNYEAQ. As DNA, the CDR3 is TGTGCCAGCAGCTTAGCGGGGGCAGGCCTCTCTGGAAACACCATATATTTT. This sequence encodes CASSLAGAGLSGNTIYF.

The rearrangement links TRBV7-9 to TRBJ1-2; unclear D gene. Germline V CDR1 and CDR2: SEHNR, FQNEAQ (reference sequence). The CDR3 totals 14 residues. Trimming cost V 1 base and J 5 bases, with 11 bases left between them. The CDR3: CASSLGVQTYGYTF. Written as DNA, the CDR3 is TGTGCCAGCAGCTTAGGGGTCCAGACATATGGCTACACCTTC.

This clone came up once. The chain has TRBV5-4 and TRBJ1-1; D is perhaps TRBD1 (5 bases). The V gene's germline CDR1 is SGHNT and CDR2 YYREEE (reference sequence). Trimming removed 4 bases from V and 3 bases from J, with 13 bases in between. CDR3 length equals 14 residues. CDR3: CASSRRVGDTEAFF. CDR3 DNA: TGTGCCAGCAGCCGGAGGGTGGGGGACACTGAAGCTTTCTTT.

The V and J genes are TRBV10-1 and TRBJ2-3; TRBD1 matches at 9 bases. CDR1 is WNHNN, CDR2 SYGVQD, per germline (reference sequence). The V segment lost 0 bases and the J segment 5 bases; nucleotides outside the gene matches: 18. The CDR3 spans 20 residues. DNA of the CDR3: TGCGCCAGCAGTGAGTCGGACTCTTCATCGCGGACAGGGGTGATAGATACGCAGTATTTT. This codes for CASSESDSSSRTGVIDTQYF.